The 23 T cell receptor beta chains below come from one sample, sequenced in a study of T cell responses to AZD1222 COVID-19 vaccine (dated by TCRdb to about 2021). The intended sense of this specimen's time point label: baseline before first vaccination. Libraries were constructed by the immunoSEQ multiplex PCR assay. TCRdb mirrors the immuneACCESS table, restricted to in-frame sequences. Some clones are absent from its copies; in checked studies, under half trace to an unresolved V gene, and the reason for the others is unknown. In this sample the table shows around 160,000 clones, approximately 94% of which occur a single time. Around 0.66% of the sample belongs to the ten largest clones. The input for sequencing was peripheral blood, taken on day 0 of AZD1222 vaccination. Every receptor here comes from an adult in good health.

The chain links TRBV7-2 to TRBJ1-5; the D is unclear. V was pared by 3 bases and J by 0 bases, with 6 bases between. Germline V gives CDR1 SGHTA, CDR2 FQGNSA. CDR3 length: 14 residues. As DNA, the CDR3 is TGTGCCAGCAGCTTCTATGATAGCAATCAGCCCCAGCATTTT. Amino acids: CASSFYDSNQPQHF.

This clone was recorded once. The gene calls are TRBV11-2 and TRBJ2-7; the D gene is possibly TRBD2 (6 bases). There are 14 residues in the CDR3. Germline lookup yields CDR1 SGHAT and CDR2 FQNNGV. Trimming removed 4 bases at V and 5 bases at J, with 15 bases between. The CDR3 reads CASSSFSGDNEQYF. CDR3 coding DNA: TGTGCCAGCAGCTCGTTTTCGGGAGATAACGAGCAGTACTTC.

This sequence joins TRBV7-8 and TRBJ2-5; 10 bases align to TRBD2. V was clipped by 2 bases and J by 5 bases; unmatched bases: 8. This CDR3 has 16 residues. Germline lookup yields CDR1 SGHVS and CDR2 FQNEAQ. The CDR3, as DNA: TGTGCCAGCAGCTTAACGAGTAGCGGGAGGAGGGAGACCCAGTACTTC. Encoded protein: CASSLTSSGRRETQYF.

J is TRBJ2-1 and V is TRBV20-1; 10 nucleotides align to TRBD2. The germline V gene has CDR1 DFQATT and CDR2 SNEGSKA (reference sequence). This CDR3 contains 14 residues. V gave up 6 bases and J gave up 2 bases; unmatched junction bases: 4. The CDR3 DNA follows: TGCAGTGCCAGTGGACTAGCGGCCTACAATGAGCAGTTCTTC. This translates into CSASGLAAYNEQFF.

The chain employs TRBV5-1 and TRBJ2-2; 7 bases match TRBD1. The CDR3 length is 16 residues. Losses at the gene ends were 2 bases for V and 1 base for J; bases not matched to a gene: 5. Germline CDR1 SGHRS, CDR2 YFSETQ. CDR3 sequence: CASSLLTGQNTGELFF. In DNA form, the CDR3 reads TGCGCCAGCAGCTTATTGACAGGGCAGAACACCGGGGAGCTGTTTTTT.

The chain is built from TRBV3-1 (or the pseudogene TRBV3-2) and TRBJ1-1; no reliable D call. V lost 2 bases and J lost 5, with 12 bases in between. Germline V CDR1 and CDR2: LGHDT, YNNKEL (reference sequence). The length of the CDR3 is 14 residues. CDR3 bases: TGTGCCAGCAGCCAAAAAGGGCTTGGTACTGAAGCTTTCTTT. Amino acids: CASSQKGLGTEAFF.

The count of this clone is one. The chain joins TRBV5-1 to TRBJ2-1; D gene ambiguous. Trimming cost V 0 bases and J 6 bases, with 10 bases left between them. The CDR3 is 14 residues long. Per germline, CDR1 SGHRS and CDR2 YFSETQ. For the CDR3, the DNA is TGCGCCAGCAGCTTGGCGTATTTTGGCAATGAGCAGTTCTTC. Translating it yields CASSLAYFGNEQFF.

The chain is built from TRBV19 and TRBJ1-1; perhaps TRBD1 as D (5 bases). CDR3 length equals 14 residues. Germline CDR1 and CDR2: LNHDA and SQIVND (reference sequence). Trimming took 3 bases from V and 4 from J, leaving 12 bases between them. CDR3 amino acids: CASSIPRVGTEAFF. The CDR3 DNA sequence: TGTGCCAGTAGTATTCCCAGGGTAGGCACTGAAGCTTTCTTT. The variable domain in full, completed from reference TRBV19 and TRBJ1-1, reads DGGITQSPKYLFRKEGQNVTLSCEQNLNHDAMYWYRQDPGQGLRLIYYSQIVNDFQKGDIAEGYSVSREKKESFPLTVTSAQKNPTAFYLCASSIPRVGTEAFFGQGTRLTVV.

This chain uses TRBV7-9 with TRBJ2-7, with a possible D match to TRBD2 (6 bases). CDR1 and CDR2 from the germline V gene are SEHNR and FQNEAQ (reference sequence). The V end was cut by 0 bases, the J end by 4 bases, with 19 bases between. This CDR3 is 17 amino acids long. CDR3 residues: CASSLALFQRGKYEQYF. CDR3 DNA: TGTGCCAGCAGCTTAGCCCTTTTTCAACGGGGGAAATACGAGCAGTACTTC.

The rearrangement joins TRBV6-5 to TRBJ2-7; 8 positions match TRBD2. The V segment lost 6 bases and the J segment 6 bases; nucleotides outside the gene matches: 7. The CDR3 length is 13 residues. The germline V gene encodes CDR1 MNHEY and CDR2 SVGAGI. The CDR3 region is CASRPSGSIEQYF. The CDR3 DNA reads TGTGCCAGCAGACCCAGCGGGAGCATCGAGCAGTACTTC.

The chain joins TRBV27 to TRBJ1-1, with D perhaps matching TRBD1 (6 bases). Per the germline V gene, CDR1 is MNHEY and CDR2 is SMNVEV (reference sequence). This CDR3 has 12 residues. V was trimmed by 5 bases and J by 6 bases, leaving 10 bases between them. CDR3: CASSTGWAEAFF. The CDR3 coding sequence is TGTGCCAGCAGTACAGGGTGGGCTGAAGCTTTCTTT.

CDR3 sequence (DNA): TGTGCCAGCAGCTTAGTCGGGGGGGAGCGGTGGGAGACCCAGTACTTC. As protein: CASSLVGGERWETQYF. V is TRBV11-2 and J is TRBJ2-5, with 8 bases matching TRBD2. Per the germline V gene, CDR1 is SGHAT and CDR2 is FQNNGV. The CDR3 sequence is 16 residues long. V lost 1 base and J lost 5; bases outside the gene matches: 9.

CDR3: CASSPGTGGVSGYTF. DNA for the CDR3: TGTGCCAGCAGCCCGGGGACAGGGGGCGTGAGCGGCTACACCTTC. This chain joins TRBV7-9 and TRBJ1-2, with 12 bases lining up with TRBD1. Germline V gives CDR1 SEHNR, CDR2 FQNEAQ (reference sequence). The CDR3 runs 15 residues. Losses at the gene ends were 5 bases for V and 8 bases for J; bases not matched to a gene: 9.

V is TRBV12-3 or TRBV12-4 and J is TRBJ1-6; 7 bases match TRBD1. V was pared by 5 bases and J by 7 bases, with 2 bases of the junction left unmatched. The CDR3 runs to 13 residues. CDR3 residues: CASSGTENSPLHF. For the CDR3, the DNA is TGTGCCAGCAGTGGGACAGAGAATTCACCCCTCCACTTT.

V gene TRBV5-6 combines with J gene TRBJ1-4; TRBD1 might be the D (6 bases). Germline-derived CDR1 and CDR2 are SGHDT and YYEEEE. The CDR3 loop spans 15 amino acids. V was pared by 2 bases and J by 5 bases, with 13 bases between. CDR3 amino acids: CASSFGGRENEKLFF. CDR3 DNA sequence: TGTGCCAGCAGCTTCGGGGGCAGGGAAAATGAAAAACTGTTTTTT.

The chain couples TRBV7-6 to TRBJ1-5; weak D call: TRBD1 (6 bases). This CDR3 spans 18 amino acids. CDR1 SGHVS and CDR2 FNYEAQ come from the germline V gene. Trimming cost V 2 bases and J 2 bases, with 19 bases left between them. This chain's CDR3 is CASSLRAGDEVGNQPQHF. The CDR3 DNA sequence: TGTGCCAGCAGCTTAAGGGCAGGGGATGAGGTCGGCAATCAGCCCCAGCATTTT.

This chain joins TRBV19 and TRBJ2-3, with 12 nucleotides matching TRBD2. The germline gives CDR1 LNHDA, CDR2 SQIVND (reference sequence). Losses at the gene ends were 5 bases for V and 4 bases for J; bases not matched to a gene: 13. The CDR3 contains 18 residues. DNA of the CDR3: TGTGCCAGTAGTTTGGGGACTAGCGGGTCTCGGAGGGCAGATACGCAGTATTTT. Translated: CASSLGTSGSRRADTQYF.

V and J are TRBV28 and TRBJ1-1; no reliable D call. Germline lookup yields CDR1 MDHEN and CDR2 SYDVKM. The V and J ends lost 3 bases and 5 bases respectively, with 16 bases between them. The CDR3 sequence is 15 residues long. This CDR3 is CASSFVSSRWTEAFF. The CDR3 DNA sequence: TGTGCCAGCAGTTTCGTCTCGTCGAGGTGGACTGAAGCTTTCTTT.

The chain uses TRBV19 and TRBJ2-3; D is perhaps TRBD2 (6 bases). Trimming took 1 base from V and 4 from J, leaving 15 bases between them. Germline values: CDR1 LNHDA, CDR2 SQIVND (reference sequence). This CDR3 comprises 16 residues. CDR3 sequence reads: CASSIGAGSFADTQYF. The CDR3, as DNA: TGTGCCAGTAGTATAGGAGCCGGGAGTTTCGCAGATACGCAGTATTTT.

The rearrangement joins TRBV6-6 to TRBJ2-7; a possible D gene is TRBD1 (6 bases). The CDR3 contains 13 residues. Germline V CDR1 and CDR2: MNHNY, SVGAGI (reference sequence). V was shortened by 3 bases and J by 5 bases, with 11 bases between the two germline ends. For the CDR3, the DNA is TGTGCCAGCAGTTATCAGGGGATCCACGAGCAGTACTTC. It specifies CASSYQGIHEQYF.

V gene TRBV6-5 combines with J gene TRBJ2-7, with 11 bases lining up with TRBD1. Germline V gene lookup returns CDR1 MNHEY and CDR2 SVGAGI. V dropped 6 bases and J dropped 4; count of bases not matched to a gene: 5. This CDR3 is built from 14 residues. The CDR3 coding sequence is TGTGCCAGCAGAACCGGACAGGGGGCTTACGAGCAGTACTTC. Protein product: CASRTGQGAYEQYF.

The chain combines TRBV9 with TRBJ2-7; 9 bases are shared with TRBD1. V lost 4 bases to trimming and J lost 5 bases; unmatched junction nucleotides: 10. The CDR3 contains 15 residues. Germline V CDR1 and CDR2: SGDLS, YYNGEE. Written as DNA, the CDR3 is TGTGCCAGCAGCCAAGCGGGACAGGGAATCCACGAGCAGTACTTC. Amino acids: CASSQAGQGIHEQYF. Complete variable domain (other parts from reference TRBV9 and TRBJ2-7): DSGVTQTPKHLITATGQRVTLRCSPRSGDLSVYWYQQSLDQGLQFLIQYYNGEERAKGNILERFSAQQFPDLHSELNLSSLELGDSALYFCASSQAGQGIHEQYFGPGTRLTVT.

The rearrangement links TRBV10-2 to TRBJ2-1; D gene unclear. The CDR3 extends over 12 amino acids. Germline loops: CDR1 WSHSY, CDR2 SAAADI. The V and J ends lost 8 bases and 4 bases respectively, with 9 bases between them. CDR3 sequence reads: CASSRGYNEQFF. CDR3 sequence (DNA): TGCGCCAGCTCCCGAGGTTACAATGAGCAGTTCTTC.